This T cell receptor beta chain was recovered during a study of blood T cell repertoires in COVID-19. Study information: Sites across the United States, Italy and Spain contributed samples from acute and convalescent COVID-19.

V lost 0 bases, J lost 3 bases, and 4 bases stayed unmatched. CDR1 SGHVS and CDR2 FQNEAQ come from the germline V gene. The CDR3 is 15 amino acids. Cohorts were assigned according to the clinical history that participants reported. Assay: immunoSEQ multiplex PCR; the TCRdb copy retains only in-frame clones and omits some. The sample gives about 270,000 clones, around 90% of which show up once; 4.1% is in the top ten. The chain carries TRBV7-8 and TRBJ2-7, with TRBD1 matching 8 bases. Sequencing was performed on PBMCs or T cells enriched from blood (not recorded which). The TCR was taken from a woman aged 25 to 39 with acute COVID-19. The CDR3 spells CASSLAGQGFYEQYF. The CDR3 DNA is TGTGCCAGCAGCTTAGCTGGACAGGGCTTCTACGAGCAGTACTTC.